The rows below give T cell receptor beta chains drawn from one sample of a study of OX40 agonist ivuxolimab in advanced cancers. Libraries were prepared by immunoSEQ multiplex PCR; TCRdb keeps only in-frame clonotypes and omits some of them. This sample carries more than 55,000 clones, almost 95% of them seen once, and the ten largest clones take under 15%. The input for sequencing was CD4+ or CD8+ T cells sorted from blood, taken in a trial of the OX40 agonist ivuxolimab. These receptors all stem from an adult with an advanced solid tumor such as melanoma, head and neck, liver or kidney cancer. CDR3s include the opening cysteine and the closing phenylalanine or tryptophan. A D gene is named only where the DNA matches it firmly. Part of the rows lack a size; the others show once, few, many or a class for expanded clones.

cdr3_nt | cdr3_aa | cdr3_length | d_call | j_call | clone_size | v_call
TGTGCCAGCAGCCAGTGGGGGCTAGTAGATGAGCAGTTCTTC | CASSQWGLVDEQFF | 14 | - | TRBJ2-1 | - | TRBV9
TGTGCCAGTAGTATAGGGGGGCTGAGGGCTTTCTTT | CASSIGGLRAFF | 12 | - | TRBJ1-1 | - | TRBV19
TGCGCCAGCAGCCCGGGGACGGGGGCGGACGAGCAGTACTTC | CASSPGTGADEQYF | 14 | - | TRBJ2-7 | - | TRBV5-1
TGTGCCAGTAGTTCAACGACTAGCGGGAGTCGGGAGCAGTTCTTC | CASSSTTSGSREQFF | 15 | TRBD2 | TRBJ2-1 | - | TRBV19
TGTGCCAGCAAAACCGGGAGCACCGGGGAGCTGTTTTTT | CASKTGSTGELFF | 13 | - | TRBJ2-2 | - | TRBV27
TGTGCCAGCAGTGAAGTAAGGGGGCAGTTCGACGAGCAGTACTTC | CASSEVRGQFDEQYF | 15 | TRBD1 | TRBJ2-7 | medium-sized | TRBV6-1
TGTGCCAGCAGCGAAAGGACAGGGGGGGACACCGGGGAGCTGTTTTTT | CASSERTGGDTGELFF | 16 | TRBD1 | TRBJ2-2 | - | TRBV9
TGTGCCAGCAGTTACCGGGACAGTTTGGAAAAACTGTTTTTT | CASSYRDSLEKLFF | 14 | TRBD1 | TRBJ1-4 | - | TRBV27
TGTGCCAGCAGTGACGAAGGGCCTGAAGCTTTCTTT | CASSDEGPEAFF | 12 | - | TRBJ1-1 | - | TRBV2
TGCGCCAGCAGCCAAACCTCTAGCGGGAGTGGCAATGAGCAGTTCTTC | CASSQTSSGSGNEQFF | 16 | TRBD2 | TRBJ2-1 | large | TRBV4-1
TGTGCCATCAGTGAGTCCTACACTAGCGTCGCTAGCACAGATACGCAGTATTTT | CAISESYTSVASTDTQYF | 18 | TRBD2 | TRBJ2-3 | once | TRBV10-3
TGCGCCAGCTCCGGGACAGGGACCTACGAGCAGTACTTC | CASSGTGTYEQYF | 13 | TRBD1 | TRBJ2-7 | - | TRBV5-1
TGCAGCGTTGCCCGGAACACTGAAGCTTTCTTT | CSVARNTEAFF | 11 | - | TRBJ1-1 | - | TRBV29-1
TGTGCCAGCAGTCTGACGAACACCGGGGAGCTGTTTTTT | CASSLTNTGELFF | 13 | - | TRBJ2-2 | once | TRBV27
TGCAGCGTCCCCCTTGGGCTAGCGGGAGATACGCAGTATTTT | CSVPLGLAGDTQYF | 14 | TRBD2 | TRBJ2-3 | - | TRBV29-1
TGTGCCAGCAGTTACGCTGACAGGGCCTATGGCTACACCTTC | CASSYADRAYGYTF | 14 | TRBD1 | TRBJ1-2 | - | TRBV6-5
TGTGCCAGCAGTTACGGGCTTCCCTCTGGAAACACCATATATTTT | CASSYGLPSGNTIYF | 15 | - | TRBJ1-3 | - | TRBV6-5
TGTGCCAGCAGTACTGGACTAGCGGGAGGAGAGACCCAGTACTTC | CASSTGLAGGETQYF | 15 | TRBD2 | TRBJ2-5 | - | TRBV6-1
TGTGCCAGCAGCTTCCTCGCTAGCGGCTACGAGCAGTACTTC | CASSFLASGYEQYF | 14 | TRBD2 | TRBJ2-7 | - | TRBV11-1
TGTGCCAGCAGCTTAGCCCGGGGAGCTTTCTTT | CASSLARGAFF | 11 | - | TRBJ1-1 | few | TRBV11-2
TGTGCCACCTCGTCCGGGACCCTCAAGAATGAGCAGTTCTTC | CATSSGTLKNEQFF | 14 | - | TRBJ2-1 | - | TRBV5-6
TGTGCCAGCTCACCCTCAGACTCCCCCTCCTACAATGAGCAGTTCTTC | CASSPSDSPSYNEQFF | 16 | - | TRBJ2-1 | - | TRBV18
TGTGCCAGCAGTTACTCGATACCACCCGGGGGCACTGAAGCTTTCTTT | CASSYSIPPGGTEAFF | 16 | - | TRBJ1-1 | - | TRBV6-5
TGTGCCAGCAGTGTCGAGGTAGAGCTCTACGAGCAGTACTTC | CASSVEVELYEQYF | 14 | - | TRBJ2-7 | - | TRBV2
TGTGCCAGCAGCGCAGGGGGCAGGCCCCTCCACTTT | CASSAGGRPLHF | 12 | TRBD1 | TRBJ1-6 | once | TRBV2
TGTGCCAGCAGCTTTGGCGGGAGCATCTACTTC | CASSFGGSIYF | 11 | TRBD2 | TRBJ2-5 | - | TRBV7-9
TGTGCCAGCAGTAACGACAGGATTTATAGCAATCAGCCCCAGCATTTT | CASSNDRIYSNQPQHF | 16 | - | TRBJ1-5 | - | TRBV6-6
TGTGCCAGCAGCCCTTGGACTAGCGGGGGGGAGCAGTACTTC | CASSPWTSGGEQYF | 14 | TRBD2 | TRBJ2-7 | - | TRBV14
TGTGCCAGCAGCGAACGGGGGGGCACAGATACGCAGTATTTT | CASSERGGTDTQYF | 14 | TRBD2 | TRBJ2-3 | - | TRBV13
TGCGCCAGCAGCTTAGGCTCCGGGTATGAGCAGTTCTTC | CASSLGSGYEQFF | 13 | - | TRBJ2-1 | - | TRBV5-1
TGTGCCAGTAGGACCGGGACAGGGGTGGTCACTGAAGCTTTCTTT | CASRTGTGVVTEAFF | 15 | TRBD1 | TRBJ1-1 | - | TRBV19
TGTGCCAGCAGGTCTATTGGACCCTACTACGAGCAGTACTTC | CASRSIGPYYEQYF | 14 | - | TRBJ2-7 | - | TRBV2